The next 14 T cell receptor beta chains were all read from a single sample in a study of T cell responses to AZD1222 COVID-19 vaccine. Repertoires were generated with immunoSEQ multiplex PCR, while TCRdb's copy carries only in-frame clones and drops some. Here the sample spans some 130,000 clones, 80% to 90% being singletons. The sample was peripheral blood, taken on day 0 of AZD1222 vaccination. The receptors were gathered from an adult in good health.

V is TRBV18 and J is TRBJ2-4, with 10 bases identical to TRBD2. The germline V gene encodes CDR1 KGHSH and CDR2 LQKENI. J was trimmed by 8 bases and V by 5 bases; bases with no gene match: 9. This CDR3 region has 15 residues. The CDR3 is CASSAGAGGRDIQYF. In nucleotides, the CDR3 is TGTGCCAGCTCAGCTGGAGCGGGAGGGCGAGACATTCAGTACTTC.

J is TRBJ1-2 and V is TRBV14; maybe TRBD1 (5 bases). Germline CDR1 is SGHDN and CDR2 is FVKESK. The CDR3 runs 13 residues. V was shortened by 3 bases and J by 2 bases, with 7 bases between the two germline ends. CDR3 amino acids: CASSQQGNYGYTF. The CDR3 DNA sequence: TGTGCCAGCAGCCAGCAGGGAAACTATGGCTACACCTTC.

The rearrangement uses TRBV7-3 and TRBJ2-7; 9 bases map to TRBD2. V dropped 0 bases and J dropped 7; count of bases not matched to a gene: 10. The CDR3 consists of 16 residues. CDR1 and CDR2 from the germline V gene are SGHTA and FQGTGA. The CDR3 here is CASSLTYRTSALEQYF. As DNA, the CDR3 is TGTGCCAGCAGCTTAACGTATAGGACTAGCGCGTTAGAGCAGTACTTC.

V is TRBV9 and J is TRBJ1-4; 7 bases line up with TRBD1. V gave up 1 base and J gave up 7 bases; unmatched junction bases: 4. The germline V gene encodes CDR1 SGDLS and CDR2 YYNGEE. The CDR3 has 14 amino acids. The CDR3 sequence is CASSVSRGGEKLFF. CDR3 nucleotides: TGTGCCAGCAGCGTATCCAGGGGGGGTGAAAAACTGTTTTTT. The full variable domain, in which reference TRBV9 and TRBJ1-4 provide the parts outside the CDR3, is DSGVTQTPKHLITATGQRVTLRCSPRSGDLSVYWYQQSLDQGLQFLIQYYNGEERAKGNILERFSAQQFPDLHSELNLSSLELGDSALYFCASSVSRGGEKLFFGSGTQLSVL.

This chain uses TRBV14 with TRBJ1-3; D uncertain. V was trimmed by 1 base and J by 2 bases, leaving 3 bases between them. The germline CDR1 and CDR2 sequences are SGHDN and FVKESK. CDR3 length: 13 residues. The CDR3 protein is CASSQVAGNTIYF. The CDR3 region has the DNA TGTGCCAGCAGCCAAGTTGCTGGAAACACCATATATTTT.

The count of this clone is one. The V and J genes are TRBV19 and TRBJ1-1; 7 bases are shared with TRBD1. Germline V CDR1 and CDR2: LNHDA, SQIVND (reference sequence). The CDR3 covers 14 residues. Losses at the gene ends were 4 bases for V and 6 bases for J; bases not matched to a gene: 8. As DNA, the CDR3 is TGTGCCAGTAGTACGTCTAAGGGGACAGCTGAAGCTTTCTTT. This encodes CASSTSKGTAEAFF.

CDR3 bases: TGCGCCAGCAGCTTGGGGACATTGGCCTACGAGCAGTACTTC. Protein product: CASSLGTLAYEQYF. This rearrangement joins TRBV5-1 to TRBJ2-7; D possibly corresponds to TRBD1 (5 bases). Trimming left V 0 bases short and J 2 bases short, with 9 bases between. The CDR3 is made up of 14 amino acids. The germline gives CDR1 SGHRS, CDR2 YFSETQ. Supplemented by reference TRBV5-1 and TRBJ2-7, the full variable domain reads KAGVTQTPRYLIKTRGQQVTLSCSPISGHRSVSWYQQTPGQGLQFLFEYFSETQRNKGNFPGRFSGRQFSNSRSEMNVSTLELGDSALYLCASSLGTLAYEQYFGPGTRLTVT.

With respect to this clone: The junction shows a germline mismatch at one end, possibly a read error. Here the CDR3 reads CASSRTSGTLGNEQFF. The CDR3 DNA follows: TGTGCTAGCAGCCGGACTAGCGGGACCCTGGGCAATGAGCAGTTCTTC. The chain combines TRBV7-7 with TRBJ2-1, with 12 bases aligning to TRBD2. The length of the CDR3 is 16 residues. CDR1 is SSHAT, CDR2 FNYEAQ, per germline (reference sequence). The whole variable domain, remainder taken from reference TRBV7-7 and TRBJ2-1, is GAGVSQSPRYKVTKRGQDVTLRCDPISSHATLYWYQQALGQGPEFLTYFNYEAQPDKSGLPSDRFSAERPEGSISTLTIQRTEQRDSAMYRCASSRTSGTLGNEQFFGPGTRLTVL.

The V call is TRBV11-2, the J call TRBJ1-2; unclear D gene. Germline values: CDR1 SGHAT, CDR2 FQNNGV. The CDR3 covers 14 residues. Trimming stripped 5 bases from V and 10 bases from J, with 20 bases between. CDR3 loop: CASSPVGIPVAYTF. The CDR3 nucleotides read TGTGCCAGCAGCCCAGTGGGGATACCCGTGGCCTACACCTTC.

The gene calls are TRBV7-8 and TRBJ1-1; D gene ambiguous. The CDR3 has 12 residues. Trimming took off 4 bases at V and 5 bases at J, with 8 bases between the two ends. Germline V CDR1 and CDR2: SGHVS, FQNEAQ. The CDR3 sequence: CASSWEQTEAFF. DNA of the CDR3: TGTGCCAGCAGCTGGGAGCAAACTGAAGCTTTCTTT.

The J gene is TRBJ2-7, the V gene TRBV27; no clear D. The CDR3 is made up of 13 amino acids. The V end was cut by 2 bases, the J end by 0 bases, with 5 bases between. The germline V gene has CDR1 MNHEY and CDR2 SMNVEV (reference sequence). The CDR3 nucleotides read TGTGCCAGCAGTTTAGTCAGCTCCTACGAGCAGTACTTC. This codes for CASSLVSSYEQYF.

The chain couples TRBV5-5 to TRBJ2-3, with D tentatively TRBD1 (6 bases). Trimming took off 4 bases at V and 0 bases at J, with 9 bases between the two ends. The germline V gene has CDR1 SGHKS and CDR2 YYEKEE (reference sequence). CDR3 length: 14 residues. The DNA for the CDR3 is TGTGCCAGCAGCGCGACAGGTAGCACAGATACGCAGTATTTT. It translates to CASSATGSTDTQYF. Combining the CDR3 with reference TRBV5-5 and TRBJ2-3 gives the whole variable domain DAGVTQSPTHLIKTRGQQVTLRCSPISGHKSVSWYQQVLGQGPQFIFQYYEKEERGRGNFPDRFSARQFPNYSSELNVNALLLGDSALYLCASSATGSTDTQYFGPGTRLTVL.

The genes are TRBV3-1 (or the pseudogene TRBV3-2) and TRBJ1-2, with D possibly being TRBD1 (5 bases). V was cut by 4 bases and J by 7 bases, with 19 bases left in between. The CDR3 has 15 amino acids. Germline loops: CDR1 LGHDT, CDR2 YNNKEL (reference sequence). The CDR3 loop is CASSRALTRGIGYTF. The CDR3, as DNA: TGTGCCAGCAGCCGCGCGCTAACTAGGGGAATTGGCTACACCTTC.

V is TRBV6-2 or TRBV6-3 and J is TRBJ2-7; TRBD2 aligns across 7 bases. After removal of 2 bases from V and 6 bases from J, the junction contained 1 base not matched to a gene. CDR1 is MNHEY, CDR2 SVGEGT, per germline. The CDR3 covers 12 residues. The CDR3 is CASSYGLVEQYF. CDR3 coding DNA: TGTGCCAGCAGTTACGGACTAGTCGAGCAGTACTTC.